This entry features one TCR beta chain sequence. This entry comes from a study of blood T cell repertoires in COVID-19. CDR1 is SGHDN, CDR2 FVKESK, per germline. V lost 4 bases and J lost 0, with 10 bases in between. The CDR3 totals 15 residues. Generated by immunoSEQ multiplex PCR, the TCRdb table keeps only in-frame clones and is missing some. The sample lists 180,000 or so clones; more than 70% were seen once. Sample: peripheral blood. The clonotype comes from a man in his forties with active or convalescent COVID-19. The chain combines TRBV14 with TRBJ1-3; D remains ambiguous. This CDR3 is CASSPFALSGNTIYF. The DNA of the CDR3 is TGTGCCAGCAGCCCGTTCGCACTCTCTGGAAACACCATATATTTT.